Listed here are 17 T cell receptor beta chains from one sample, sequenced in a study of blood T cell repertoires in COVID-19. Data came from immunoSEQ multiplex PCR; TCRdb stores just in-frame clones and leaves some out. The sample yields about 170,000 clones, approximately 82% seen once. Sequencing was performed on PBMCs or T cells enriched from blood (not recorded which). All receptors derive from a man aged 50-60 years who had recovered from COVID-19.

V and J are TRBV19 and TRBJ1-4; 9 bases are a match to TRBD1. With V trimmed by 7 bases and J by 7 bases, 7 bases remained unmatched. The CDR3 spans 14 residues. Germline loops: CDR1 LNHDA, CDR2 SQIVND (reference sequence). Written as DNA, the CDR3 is TGTGCCAGTAAGTCCGGACAGGGGACTGAAAAACTGTTTTTT. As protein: CASKSGQGTEKLFF.

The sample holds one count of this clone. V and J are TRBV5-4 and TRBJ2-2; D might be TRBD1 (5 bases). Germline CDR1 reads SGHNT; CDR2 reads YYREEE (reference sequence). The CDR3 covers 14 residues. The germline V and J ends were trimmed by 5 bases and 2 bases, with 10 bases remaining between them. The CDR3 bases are TGTGCCAGCAGAACCGACAGAAACACCGGGGAGCTGTTTTTT. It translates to CASRTDRNTGELFF.

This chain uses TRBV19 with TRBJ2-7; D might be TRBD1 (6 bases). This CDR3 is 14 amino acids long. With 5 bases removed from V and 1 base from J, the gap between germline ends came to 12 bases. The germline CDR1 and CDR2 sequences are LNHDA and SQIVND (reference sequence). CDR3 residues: CASSARRGSYEQYF. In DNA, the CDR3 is TGTGCCAGTAGTGCTCGCAGGGGATCCTACGAGCAGTACTTC.

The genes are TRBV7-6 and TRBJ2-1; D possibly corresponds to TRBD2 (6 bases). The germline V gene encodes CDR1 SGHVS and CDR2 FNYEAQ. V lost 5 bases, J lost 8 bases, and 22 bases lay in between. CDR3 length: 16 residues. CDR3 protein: CASSPGGRKNWDEQFF. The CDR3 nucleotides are TGTGCCAGCAGCCCTGGAGGGAGAAAGAACTGGGATGAGCAGTTCTTC.

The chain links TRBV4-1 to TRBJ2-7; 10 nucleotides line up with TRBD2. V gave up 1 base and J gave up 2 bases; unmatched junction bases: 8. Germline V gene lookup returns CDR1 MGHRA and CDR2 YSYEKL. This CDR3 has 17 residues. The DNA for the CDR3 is TGCGCCAGCAGCCAAGTTGCTGGACTAGCGGAAACCTACGAGCAGTACTTC. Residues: CASSQVAGLAETYEQYF.

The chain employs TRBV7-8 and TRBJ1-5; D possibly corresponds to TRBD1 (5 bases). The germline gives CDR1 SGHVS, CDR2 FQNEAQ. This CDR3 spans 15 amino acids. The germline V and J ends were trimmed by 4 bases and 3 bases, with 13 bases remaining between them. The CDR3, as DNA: TGTGCCAGCAGCTCCACCGGGGGGATCAATCAGCCCCAGCATTTT. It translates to CASSSTGGINQPQHF.

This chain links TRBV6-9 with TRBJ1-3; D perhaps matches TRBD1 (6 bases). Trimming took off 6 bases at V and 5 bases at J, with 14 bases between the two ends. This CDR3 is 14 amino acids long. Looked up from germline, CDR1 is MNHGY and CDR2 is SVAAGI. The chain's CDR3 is CASSRTGKRNTIYF. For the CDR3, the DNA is TGTGCCAGCAGCCGAACAGGGAAAAGAAACACCATATATTTT.

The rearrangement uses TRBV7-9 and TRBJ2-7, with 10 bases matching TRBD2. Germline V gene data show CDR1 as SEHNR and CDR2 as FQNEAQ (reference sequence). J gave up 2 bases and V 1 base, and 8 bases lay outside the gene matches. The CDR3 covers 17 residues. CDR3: CASSLGGGTSEAYEQYF. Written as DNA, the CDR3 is TGTGCCAGCAGCTTAGGCGGGGGGACTAGCGAAGCCTACGAGCAGTACTTC. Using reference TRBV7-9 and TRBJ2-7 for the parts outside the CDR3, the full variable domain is DTGVSQNPRHKITKRGQNVTFRCDPISEHNRLYWYRQTLGQGPEFLTYFQNEAQLEKSRLLSDRFSAERPKGSFSTLEIQRTEQGDSAMYLCASSLGGGTSEAYEQYFGPGTRLTVT.

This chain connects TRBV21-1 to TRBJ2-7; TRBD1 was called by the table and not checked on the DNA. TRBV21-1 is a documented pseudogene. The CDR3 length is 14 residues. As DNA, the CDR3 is TGTGCCAGCAGCAACAGGGCATCCTTCTACGAGCAGTACTTC. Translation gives CASSNRASFYEQYF.

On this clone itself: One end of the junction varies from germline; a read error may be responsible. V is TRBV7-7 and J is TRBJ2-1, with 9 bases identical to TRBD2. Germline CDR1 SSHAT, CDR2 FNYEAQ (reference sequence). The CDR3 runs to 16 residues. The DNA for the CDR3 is TGTGCTAGCAGCCTGAGCGGGGGGACTTCCTACAATGAGCAGTTCTTC. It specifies CASSLSGGTSYNEQFF.

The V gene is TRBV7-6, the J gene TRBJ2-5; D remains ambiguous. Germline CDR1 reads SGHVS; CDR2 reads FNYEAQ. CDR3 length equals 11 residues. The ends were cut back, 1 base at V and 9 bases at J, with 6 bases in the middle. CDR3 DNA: TGTGCCAGCAGCTTAGAAAGAGCCCAGTACTTC. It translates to CASSLERAQYF.

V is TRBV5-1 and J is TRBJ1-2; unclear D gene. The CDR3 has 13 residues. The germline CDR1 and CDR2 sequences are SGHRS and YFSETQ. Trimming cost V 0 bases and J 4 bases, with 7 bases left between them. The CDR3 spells CASSLDSSYGYTF. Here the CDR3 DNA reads TGCGCCAGCAGCTTGGACAGCAGCTATGGCTACACCTTC. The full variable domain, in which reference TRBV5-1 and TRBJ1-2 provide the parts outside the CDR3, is KAGVTQTPRYLIKTRGQQVTLSCSPISGHRSVSWYQQTPGQGLQFLFEYFSETQRNKGNFPGRFSGRQFSNSRSEMNVSTLELGDSALYLCASSLDSSYGYTFGSGTRLTVV.

DNA for the CDR3: TGCGCCAGCAGCCAAGATCGTGGCAGGGTATACACTGAAGCTTTCTTT. It encodes CASSQDRGRVYTEAFF. The rearrangement joins TRBV4-1 to TRBJ1-1, with TRBD1 as a possible D gene (5 bases). Germline V gene data show CDR1 as MGHRA and CDR2 as YSYEKL. This CDR3 spans 16 amino acids. Trimming removed 0 bases from V and 3 bases from J, with 14 bases in between.

The CDR3 DNA follows: TGTGCCAGCTCAAGACAGGAAGGCGGAAACACCATATATTTT. Translating it yields CASSRQEGGNTIYF. This chain uses TRBV18 with TRBJ1-3; a weak D match, TRBD1 (6 bases). Germline assignment: CDR1 KGHSH and CDR2 LQKENI. The CDR3 consists of 14 residues. Trimming shortened V by 5 bases and J by 4 bases, and 12 bases separated the two germline ends. The variable domain in full, completed from reference TRBV18 and TRBJ1-3, reads NAGVMQNPRHLVRRRGQEARLRCSPMKGHSHVYWYRQLPEEGLKFMVYLQKENIIDESGMPKERFSAEFPKEGPSILRIQQVVRGDSAAYFCASSRQEGGNTIYFGEGSWLTVV.

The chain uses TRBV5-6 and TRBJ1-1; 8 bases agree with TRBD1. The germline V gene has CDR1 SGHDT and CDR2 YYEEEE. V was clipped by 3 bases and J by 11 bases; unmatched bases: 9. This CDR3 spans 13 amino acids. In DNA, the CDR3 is TGTGCCAGCAGCTACCAGGGGGCCTTGCGGGCTTTCTTT. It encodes CASSYQGALRAFF.

The CDR3 is CASSLEGFGNSPLHF. The CDR3 nucleotides read TGTGCCAGCAGCTTGGAAGGATTCGGGAATTCACCCCTCCACTTT. The genes are TRBV5-6 and TRBJ1-6, with no clear D. V lost 0 bases and J 7 bases, leaving 11 bases between the germline ends. Germline V gene data show CDR1 as SGHDT and CDR2 as YYEEEE. CDR3 length equals 15 residues.

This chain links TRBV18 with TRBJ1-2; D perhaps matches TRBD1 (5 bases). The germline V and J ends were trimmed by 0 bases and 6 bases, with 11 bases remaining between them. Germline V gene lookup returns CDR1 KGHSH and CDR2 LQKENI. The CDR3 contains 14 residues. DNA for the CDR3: TGTGCCAGCTCACCACCGGGGCAGGAACATGGCTACACCTTC. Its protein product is CASSPPGQEHGYTF.